The following is a TCR beta chain sequence with its context. This sample is drawn from a study of control samples from healthy donors and cancer patients. V was pared by 6 bases and J by 3 bases, with 11 bases between. The CDR3 spans 13 residues. TCRdb's table, derived via immunoSEQ multiplex PCR, lists solely in-frame clones and lacks some. The profile shows roughly 90,000 clones, less than 90% of them singletons. The material sequenced was PBMCs. The clonotype comes from a woman aged 45-65 years with colorectal cancer. This chain connects TRBV12-3 or TRBV12-4 to TRBJ1-2; D is ambiguous. The DNA of the CDR3 is TGTGCCAGCAGCGTCCTCTCGGACTATGGCTACACCTTC. Its translation: CASSVLSDYGYTF.